The next 7 T cell receptor beta chains were all read from a single sample in a study of blood T cell repertoires in COVID-19. The method was immunoSEQ multiplex PCR; TCRdb's version includes in-frame clones alone and lacks a portion of them. Of approximately 150,000 clones in the sample, about 82% are singletons; the top ten hold 8.2%. The sample consisted of peripheral blood. The receptors shown here come from an older woman with acute or convalescent COVID-19.

This clone was counted once. The chain has TRBV7-9 and TRBJ2-5; TRBD2 aligns across 9 bases. The CDR3 has 17 amino acids. Germline V lookup: CDR1 SEHNR, CDR2 FQNEAQ (reference sequence). J lost 7 bases, V lost 3 bases, and 15 bases had no gene match. The CDR3, as DNA: TGTGCCAGCAGCTTCTTAGCGGGGGAGAATTCAAGAGGGACCCAGTACTTC. This gives the protein CASSFLAGENSRGTQYF.

The chain uses TRBV30 and TRBJ2-3; a weak D match, TRBD2 (6 bases). CDR1 is GTSNPN and CDR2 is SVGIG in the germline V gene (reference sequence). Trimming cost V 0 bases and J 2 bases, with 18 bases left between them. The CDR3 consists of 17 residues. The DNA of the CDR3 is TGTGCCTGGAGTGTAAGGGTTAGCCGGGGGATCACAGATACGCAGTATTTT. Its protein is CAWSVRVSRGITDTQYF.

The rearrangement joins TRBV19 to TRBJ2-3; a possible D gene is TRBD1 (6 bases). CDR3 length: 15 residues. The V end lost 7 bases, the J end lost 3 bases, and 17 bases lay between the germline ends. The germline CDR1 and CDR2 sequences are LNHDA and SQIVND (reference sequence). For the CDR3, the DNA is TGTGCCAGTACCCGCGCAGGGGCAGGGACAGATACGCAGTATTTT. The encoded protein is CASTRAGAGTDTQYF.

The chain has TRBV11-3 and TRBJ2-5; possible D gene TRBD2, 7 bases. Looked up from germline, CDR1 is SGHNT and CDR2 is YENEEA. The CDR3 runs to 14 residues. Trimming stripped 3 bases from V and 5 bases from J, with 13 bases between. The CDR3 region is CASSFGGGPETQYF. The CDR3 DNA reads TGTGCCAGCAGCTTTGGGGGGGGGCCGGAGACCCAGTACTTC.

The chain uses TRBV5-6 and TRBJ2-1; tentatively, D is TRBD2 (6 bases). Germline lookup yields CDR1 SGHDT and CDR2 YYEEEE. This CDR3 is built from 14 residues. V gave up 4 bases and J gave up 4 bases, with 12 bases separating them. CDR3 region: CASSPPGLYNEQFF. Here the CDR3 DNA reads TGTGCCAGCAGCCCTCCGGGACTGTACAATGAGCAGTTCTTC. The variable domain in full, with the rest retrieved from reference TRBV5-6 and TRBJ2-1, is DAGVTQSPTHLIKTRGQQVTLRCSPKSGHDTVSWYQQALGQGPQFIFQYYEEEERQRGNFPDRFSGHQFPNYSSELNVNALLLGDSALYLCASSPPGLYNEQFFGPGTRLTVL.

This chain joins TRBV24-1 and TRBJ1-3; 7 bases fit TRBD1. The CDR3 is 17 amino acids. The J segment lost 0 bases and the V segment lost 9 bases, leaving 13 bases of the junction unmatched. The V gene's germline CDR1 is KGHDR and CDR2 SFDVKD. The CDR3 coding sequence is TGTGCCACCCTGAGGGGGCCCCTGGATGACTCTGGAAACACCATATATTTT. It encodes CATLRGPLDDSGNTIYF.

Turning to this clone: No DNA is shown, since the ends of the CDR3 on it are uncertain; the CDR3 is the one TCRdb lists. This rearrangement joins TRBV6-6 to TRBJ1-1; the DNA was not used to check the table's D call, TRBD1. Germline CDR1 is MNHNY and CDR2 is SVGAGI (reference sequence). The CDR3 spans 15 amino acids, including both terminal residues. This CDR3 is CASSSSDRANTEAFF.